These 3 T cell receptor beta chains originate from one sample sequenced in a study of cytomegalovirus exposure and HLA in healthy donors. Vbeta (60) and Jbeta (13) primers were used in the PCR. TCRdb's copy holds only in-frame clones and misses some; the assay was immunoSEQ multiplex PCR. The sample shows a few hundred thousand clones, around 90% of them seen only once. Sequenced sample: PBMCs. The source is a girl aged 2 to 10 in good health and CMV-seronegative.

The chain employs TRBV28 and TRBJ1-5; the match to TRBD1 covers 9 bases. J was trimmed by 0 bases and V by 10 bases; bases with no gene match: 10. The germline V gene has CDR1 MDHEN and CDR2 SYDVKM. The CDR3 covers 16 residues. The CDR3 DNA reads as TGTGCCATCCGGACAGGGGCCTTTAATAGCAATCAGCCCCAGCATTTT. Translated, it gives CAIRTGAFNSNQPQHF.

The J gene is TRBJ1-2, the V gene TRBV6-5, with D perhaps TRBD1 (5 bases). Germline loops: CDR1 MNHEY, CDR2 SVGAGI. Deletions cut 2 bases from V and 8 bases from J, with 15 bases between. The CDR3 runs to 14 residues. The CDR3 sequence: CASSYGAAKEGYTF. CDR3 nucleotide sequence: TGTGCCAGCAGTTACGGGGCAGCGAAAGAGGGCTACACCTTC.

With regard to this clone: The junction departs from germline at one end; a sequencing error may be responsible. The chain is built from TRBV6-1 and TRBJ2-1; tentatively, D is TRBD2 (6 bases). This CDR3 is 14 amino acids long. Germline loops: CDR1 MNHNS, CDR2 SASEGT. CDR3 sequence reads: CASRDGSSYNEQFF. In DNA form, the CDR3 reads TGTGCCAGCCGTGACGGGAGCTCCTACAATGAGCAGTTCTTC.